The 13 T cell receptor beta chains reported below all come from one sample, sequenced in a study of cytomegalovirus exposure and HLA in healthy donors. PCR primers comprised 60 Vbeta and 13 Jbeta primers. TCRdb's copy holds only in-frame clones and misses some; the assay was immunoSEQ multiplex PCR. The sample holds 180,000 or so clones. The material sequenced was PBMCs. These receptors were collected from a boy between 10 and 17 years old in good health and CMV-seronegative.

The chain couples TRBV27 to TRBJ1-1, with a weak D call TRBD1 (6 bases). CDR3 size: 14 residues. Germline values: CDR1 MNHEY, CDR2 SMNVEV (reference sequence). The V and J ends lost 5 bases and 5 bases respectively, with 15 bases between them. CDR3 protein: CASSPATGNTEAFF. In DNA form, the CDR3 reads TGTGCCAGCAGTCCCGCGACAGGTAATACTGAAGCTTTCTTT.

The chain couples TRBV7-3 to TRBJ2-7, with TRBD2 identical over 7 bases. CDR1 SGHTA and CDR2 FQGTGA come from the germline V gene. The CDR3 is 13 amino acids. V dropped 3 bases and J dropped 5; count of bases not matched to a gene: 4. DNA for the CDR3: TGTGCCAGCAGCTTGGGGGGGTGGGACGAGCAGTACTTC. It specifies CASSLGGWDEQYF.

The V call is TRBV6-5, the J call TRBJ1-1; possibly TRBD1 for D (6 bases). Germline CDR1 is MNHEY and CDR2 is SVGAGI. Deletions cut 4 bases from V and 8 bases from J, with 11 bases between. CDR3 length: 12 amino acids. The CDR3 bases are TGTGCCAGCAGTTTCGGCAGGGGAGAAGCTTTCTTT. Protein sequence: CASSFGRGEAFF.

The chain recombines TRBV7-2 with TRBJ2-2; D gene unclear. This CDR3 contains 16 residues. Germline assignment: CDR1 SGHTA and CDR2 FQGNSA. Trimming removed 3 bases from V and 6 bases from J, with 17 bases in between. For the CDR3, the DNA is TGTGCCAGCAGCTTCCTCCCCCTCCGGGTAGCCGGGGAGCTGTTTTTT. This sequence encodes CASSFLPLRVAGELFF.

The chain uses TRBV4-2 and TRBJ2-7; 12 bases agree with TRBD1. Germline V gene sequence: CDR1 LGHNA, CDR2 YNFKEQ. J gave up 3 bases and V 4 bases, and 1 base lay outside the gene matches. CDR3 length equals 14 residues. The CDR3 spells CASSRDRGLYEQYF. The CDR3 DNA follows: TGTGCCAGCAGCCGGGACAGGGGGCTCTACGAGCAGTACTTC.

This chain's CDR3 is CASSIVLGDEQYF. The CDR3 bases are TGTGCCAGTAGTATAGTTCTAGGAGACGAGCAGTACTTC. The chain links TRBV19 to TRBJ2-7, with D hard to call. V was pared by 1 base and J by 5 bases, with 9 bases between. The CDR3 sequence is 13 residues long. CDR1 is LNHDA, CDR2 SQIVND, per germline (reference sequence).

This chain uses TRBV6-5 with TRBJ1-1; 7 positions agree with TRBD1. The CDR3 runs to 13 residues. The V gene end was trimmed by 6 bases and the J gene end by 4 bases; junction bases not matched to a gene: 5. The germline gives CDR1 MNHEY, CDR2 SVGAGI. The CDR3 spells CASSLQGITEAFF. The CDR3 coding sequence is TGTGCCAGCAGCCTACAGGGGATCACTGAAGCTTTCTTT.

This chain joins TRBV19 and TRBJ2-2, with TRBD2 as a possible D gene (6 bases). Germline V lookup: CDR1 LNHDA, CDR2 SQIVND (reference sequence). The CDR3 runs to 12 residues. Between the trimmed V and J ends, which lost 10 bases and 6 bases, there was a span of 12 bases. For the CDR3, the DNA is TGTGCCAATTCCTCGGGGGCCGGGGAGCTGTTTTTT. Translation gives CANSSGAGELFF.

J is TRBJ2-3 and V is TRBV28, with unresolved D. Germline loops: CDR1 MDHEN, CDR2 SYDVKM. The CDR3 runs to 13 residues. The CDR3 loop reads CETHSPGTDTQYF. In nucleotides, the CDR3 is TGTGAAACACATTCGCCTGGCACAGATACGCAGTATTTT.

The CDR3 protein is CASSPLNLGQGNEKLFF. In DNA form, the CDR3 reads TGTGCCAGCTCACCACTGAATCTAGGACAGGGGAATGAAAAACTGTTTTTT. The chain couples TRBV18 to TRBJ1-4; 9 bases are a match to TRBD1. J was trimmed by 5 bases and V by 1 base; bases with no gene match: 8. Per germline, CDR1 KGHSH and CDR2 LQKENI. The CDR3 is 17 amino acids.

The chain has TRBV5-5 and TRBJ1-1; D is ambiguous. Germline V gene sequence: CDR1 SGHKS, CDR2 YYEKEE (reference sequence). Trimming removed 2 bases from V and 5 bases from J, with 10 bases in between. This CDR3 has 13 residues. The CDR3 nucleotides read TGTGCCAGCAGCTTTTACTCGGGGACTGAAGCTTTCTTT. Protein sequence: CASSFYSGTEAFF. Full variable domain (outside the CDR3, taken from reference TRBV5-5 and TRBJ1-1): DAGVTQSPTHLIKTRGQQVTLRCSPISGHKSVSWYQQVLGQGPQFIFQYYEKEERGRGNFPDRFSARQFPNYSSELNVNALLLGDSALYLCASSFYSGTEAFFGQGTRLTVV.

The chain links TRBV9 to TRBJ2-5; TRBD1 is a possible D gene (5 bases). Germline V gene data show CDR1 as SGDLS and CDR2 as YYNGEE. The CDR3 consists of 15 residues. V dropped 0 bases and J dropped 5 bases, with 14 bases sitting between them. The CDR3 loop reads CASSVAQGRAETQYF. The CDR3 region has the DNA TGTGCCAGCAGCGTAGCTCAGGGTAGGGCGGAGACCCAGTACTTC.

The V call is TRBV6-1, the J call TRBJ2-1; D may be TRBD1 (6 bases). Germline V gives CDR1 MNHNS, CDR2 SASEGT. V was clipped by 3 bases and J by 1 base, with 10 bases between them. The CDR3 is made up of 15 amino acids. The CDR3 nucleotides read TGTGCCAGCAGTGAGAAGGACAGTTCCTACAATGAGCAGTTCTTC. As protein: CASSEKDSSYNEQFF.